This T cell receptor beta chain originates from a study of blood T cell repertoires in COVID-19. Study summary: The origin of the acute and convalescent COVID-19 samples was the United States, Italy and Spain. PBMCs, B-cell-depleted T cells, or T cells were the source of the cDNA or gDNA that made up the material.

CDR3 length: 15 amino acids. V lost 0 bases to trimming and J lost 8 bases, with 12 bases between them. Germline CDR1 is SGHRS and CDR2 is YFSETQ. As originally analysed: Amplified reference gene primers provided the basis for estimating nucleated cell counts. The repertoire was sequenced with immunoSEQ multiplex PCR; TCRdb's copy has only in-frame clones and lacks some. D and trimming were read from the DNA, whereas the V and J calls and clone size are those reported in that table. The repertoire holds about 230,000 clones, with roughly 91% as singletons. The sequenced material came from PBMCs or T cells enriched from blood (not recorded which). This clonotype originated in a young woman with acute COVID-19. This sequence joins TRBV5-1 and TRBJ1-6, with a tentative D call TRBD1 (6 bases). The CDR3 loop is CASSLDVTGYSPLHF. The CDR3 DNA is TGCGCCAGCAGCTTGGATGTGACAGGCTATTCACCCCTCCACTTT.